Reported below is one T cell receptor beta chain. The antigen remains unidentified. This specimen comes from a study of shared clonotypes between healthy human individuals. Study-level results: Several donors showed sharing of around 5.3% of naive CD4 clonotypes.

The table came from immunoSEQ multiplex PCR; TCRdb's copy has only in-frame clones and leaves some out. The table shows hundreds of thousands of clones, with more than 70% occurring only once. Specimen: memory CD4+ T cells sorted from blood. The subset here: CD45RA-negative fraction. This TCR was recovered from a woman aged 25 to 45 in good health.

The CDR3 DNA follows: TGTGCTAGTGGTTTGTCCAACTCAGGGATGGTGTATTTT. It encodes CASGLSNSGMVYF. The chain links TRBV12-5 to TRBJ1-3; D is possibly TRBD1 (5 bases). The V gene's germline CDR1 is LGHNT and CDR2 FRNRAP. V lost 2 bases and J lost 16, with 18 bases in between. The CDR3 loop spans 13 amino acids.